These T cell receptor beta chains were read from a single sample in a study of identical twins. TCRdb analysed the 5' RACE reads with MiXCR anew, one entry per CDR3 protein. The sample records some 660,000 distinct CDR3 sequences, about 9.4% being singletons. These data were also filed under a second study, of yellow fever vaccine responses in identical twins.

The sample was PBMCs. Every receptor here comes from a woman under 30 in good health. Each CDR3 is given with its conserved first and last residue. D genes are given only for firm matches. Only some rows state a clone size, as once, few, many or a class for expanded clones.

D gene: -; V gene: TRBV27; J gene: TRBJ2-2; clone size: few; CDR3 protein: CASSLLLPGSATGELFF; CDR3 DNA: TGTGCCAGCAGTTTACTTCTCCCCGGGTCGGCCACCGGGGAGCTGTTTTTT
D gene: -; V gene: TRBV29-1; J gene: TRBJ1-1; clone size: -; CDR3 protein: CSASRTNTEAFF; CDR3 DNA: TGCAGCGCCTCAAGGACGAACACTGAAGCTTTCTTT
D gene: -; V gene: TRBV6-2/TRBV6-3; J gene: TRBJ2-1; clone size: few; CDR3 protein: CASSYYEQLSSYNEQFF; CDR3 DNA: TGTGCCAGCAGTTACTACGAACAGCTTAGCTCCTACAATGAGCAGTTCTTC
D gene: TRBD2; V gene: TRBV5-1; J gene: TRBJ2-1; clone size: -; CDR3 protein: CASSSFPGTSAYNEQFF; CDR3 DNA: TGCGCCAGCAGCTCATTTCCCGGGACTAGCGCCTACAATGAGCAGTTCTTC
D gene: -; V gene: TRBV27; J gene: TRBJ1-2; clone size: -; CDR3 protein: CASSFFGRHDTRGNGYTF; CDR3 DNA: TGTGCCAGCAGTTTCTTTGGCCGACACGACACTAGGGGTAATGGCTACACCTTC
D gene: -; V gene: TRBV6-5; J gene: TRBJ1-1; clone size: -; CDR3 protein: CASSYYGTEAFF; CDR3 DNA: TGTGCCAGCAGTTACTACGGCACTGAAGCTTTCTTT
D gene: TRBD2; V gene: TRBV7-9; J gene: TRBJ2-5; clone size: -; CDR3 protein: CASSPLGGLGQETQYF; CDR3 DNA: TGTGCCAGCAGCCCTCTCGGGGGGTTGGGTCAAGAGACCCAGTACTTC
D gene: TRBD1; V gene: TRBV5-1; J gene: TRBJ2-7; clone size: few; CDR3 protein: CASSSTGKYEQYF; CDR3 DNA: TGCGCCAGCAGCTCGACAGGGAAGTACGAGCAGTACTTC
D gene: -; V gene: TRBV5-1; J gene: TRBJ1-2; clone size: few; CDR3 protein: CASSLDRATNGYTF; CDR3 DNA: TGCGCCAGCAGCTTGGACAGGGCTACCAATGGCTACACCTTC
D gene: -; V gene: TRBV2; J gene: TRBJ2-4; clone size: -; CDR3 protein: CASSGPEKNIQYF; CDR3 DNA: TGTGCCAGCAGTGGCCCGGAAAAAAACATTCAGTACTTC
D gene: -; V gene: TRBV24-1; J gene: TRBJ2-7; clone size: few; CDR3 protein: CATSDPGTATYEQYF; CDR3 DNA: TGTGCCACCAGTGACCCCGGTACAGCAACCTACGAGCAGTACTTC
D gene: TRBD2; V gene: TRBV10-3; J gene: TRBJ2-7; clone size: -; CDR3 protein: CAISVVNSGYEQYF; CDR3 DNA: TGTGCCATCAGTGTGGTTAATAGCGGGTACGAGCAGTACTTC
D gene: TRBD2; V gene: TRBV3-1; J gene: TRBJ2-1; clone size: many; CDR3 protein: CASSPRASGGPMEQFF; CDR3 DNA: TGTGCCAGCAGCCCCAGGGCTAGCGGGGGCCCTATGGAGCAGTTCTTC
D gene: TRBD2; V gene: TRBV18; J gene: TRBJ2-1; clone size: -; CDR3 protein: CASSTTTSGIYNEQFF; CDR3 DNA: TGTGCCAGCTCAACGACGACTAGCGGGATTTACAATGAGCAGTTCTTC
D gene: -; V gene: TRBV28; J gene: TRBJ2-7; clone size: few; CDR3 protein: CASSLSTTTISYEQYF; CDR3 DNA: TGTGCCAGCAGTTTATCCACCACGACTATATCCTACGAGCAGTACTTC
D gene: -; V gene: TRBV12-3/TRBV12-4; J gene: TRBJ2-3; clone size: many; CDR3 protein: CASREGATDTQYF; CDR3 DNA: TGTGCCAGCAGGGAGGGGGCAACAGATACGCAGTATTTT
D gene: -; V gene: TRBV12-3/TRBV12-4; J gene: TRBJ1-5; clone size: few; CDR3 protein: CASSFNNPLGKEPQHF; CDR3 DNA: TGTGCCAGCAGTTTCAATAACCCCTTGGGAAAGGAGCCCCAGCATTTT
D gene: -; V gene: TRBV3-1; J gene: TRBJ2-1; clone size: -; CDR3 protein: CASSTRLSYNEQFF; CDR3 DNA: TGTGCCAGCAGCACCCGACTGAGTTACAATGAGCAGTTCTTC
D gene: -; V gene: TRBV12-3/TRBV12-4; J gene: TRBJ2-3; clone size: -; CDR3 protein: CASSLDTAPGTDTQYF; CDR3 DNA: TGTGCCAGCAGTTTAGACACAGCCCCAGGCACAGATACGCAGTATTTT
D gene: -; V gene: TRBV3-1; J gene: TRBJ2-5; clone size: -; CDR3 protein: CASSQDGSRSAAQYF; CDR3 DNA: TGTGCCAGCAGCCAAGATGGGTCTAGATCGGCGGCCCAGTACTTC
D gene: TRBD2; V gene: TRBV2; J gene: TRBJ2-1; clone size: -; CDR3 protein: CARSPGTSGGSSYNEQFF; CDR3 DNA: TGTGCCCGCAGCCCCGGGACTAGCGGGGGGAGCTCCTACAATGAGCAGTTCTTC
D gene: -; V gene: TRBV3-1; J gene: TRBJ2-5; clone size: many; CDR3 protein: CASSQVVVRETQYF; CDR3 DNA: TGTGCCAGCAGCCAAGTAGTGGTCCGGGAGACCCAGTACTTC
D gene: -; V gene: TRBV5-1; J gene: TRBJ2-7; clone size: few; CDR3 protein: CASSLARGGYEQYF; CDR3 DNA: TGCGCCAGCAGCTTGGCTCGTGGGGGCTACGAGCAGTACTTC